The text below deals with one TCR beta chain. Its antigen is currently unknown. The V and J ends lost 2 bases and 0 bases respectively, with 7 bases between them. CDR3 size: 13 residues. Germline CDR1 and CDR2: GTSNPN and SVGIG (reference sequence). Time point indicated: cycle 4 day 1 (C4D1), after 6 weeks of nivolumab. Exposure to brentuximab vedotin varied, and each patient had relapsed following autologous stem cell transplantation. PBMCs were thawed, and CD8+ T cells were then isolated from them by magnetic negative selection. Patients' outcomes at their best amounted to complete response, partial response or progressive disease. This sample was included in a study of PD-1 blockade in classical Hodgkin lymphoma. Study-level points and caveats: A reduction in baseline TCR diversity was reportedly seen in newly diagnosed patients relative to healthy donors. What caused the repertoire differences, perhaps disease activity or prior therapy, remains undefined. Baseline diversity resembling that of newly diagnosed patients was seen in complete responders.

Produced via immunoSEQ multiplex PCR; TCRdb's table is partial and in-frame only. The sample has around 6,700 clones; almost 75% are singletons. The clonotype comes from a human donor with classical Hodgkin lymphoma. J is TRBJ2-5 and V is TRBV30; possibly TRBD1 for D (5 bases). The source was CD8+ T cells from blood, collected before the fourth cycle of nivolumab. The CDR3 bases are TGTGCCTGGAGTAAGGACAACCAAGAGACCCAGTACTTC. Its protein product is CAWSKDNQETQYF. Full variable domain (missing parts from reference TRBV30 and TRBJ2-5): SQTIHQWPATLVQPVGSPLSLECTVEGTSNPNLYWYRQAAGRGLQLLFYSVGIGQISSEVPQNLSASRPQDRQFILSSKKLLLSDSGFYLCAWSKDNQETQYFGPGTRLLVL.